A selection of T cell receptor beta chains follows, all from one sample in a study of shared clonotypes between healthy human individuals. Sequenced by immunoSEQ multiplex PCR; TCRdb stores in-frame clones only, minus some. The sample holds 2 million to 2.5 million clones; 90% to 95% are singletons and the top ten take 1.5% to 2%. The sequenced sample was naive CD8+ T cells from PBMCs. Receptor source: a young man in good health. Some clones in this sample may be carry-over from other donors' samples. CDR3s include the opening cysteine and the closing phenylalanine or tryptophan. The D gene is left open where the match is weak. Clone size is given for some rows only: seen once, a few or many times, or a class if the clone is expanded.

abundance: -; j_gene: TRBJ2-2; v_gene: TRBV7-3; d_gene: -; CDR3nt: TGTGCCAGCAGCCGCCGGGACTGGGGGAACACCGGGGAGCTGTTTTTT; CDR3aa: CASSRRDWGNTGELFF
abundance: few; j_gene: TRBJ2-2; v_gene: TRBV10-1; d_gene: -; CDR3nt: TGCGCCAGCAGTGAGTCCGGCCCCGGTCCCGGGGAGCTGTTTTTT; CDR3aa: CASSESGPGPGELFF
abundance: -; j_gene: TRBJ2-7; v_gene: TRBV27; d_gene: -; CDR3nt: TGTGCCAGCAGTGAAACCGGGACAAACTACGAGCAGTACTTC; CDR3aa: CASSETGTNYEQYF
abundance: once; j_gene: TRBJ2-1; v_gene: TRBV27; d_gene: -; CDR3nt: TGTGCCAGCAGTTTACTCCCGCTAGCAAGCTCCTACAATGAGCAGTTCTTC; CDR3aa: CASSLLPLASSYNEQFF
abundance: -; j_gene: TRBJ1-1; v_gene: TRBV7-6; d_gene: -; CDR3nt: TGTGCCAGCAGCTTAGACCAGATAGGGACCGGAGAAACTGAAGCTTTCTTT; CDR3aa: CASSLDQIGTGETEAFF
abundance: -; j_gene: TRBJ2-3; v_gene: TRBV19; d_gene: -; CDR3nt: TGTGCCAGTGGACAGCAAGGGGATACGCAGTATTTT; CDR3aa: CASGQQGDTQYF
abundance: -; j_gene: TRBJ2-6; v_gene: TRBV27; d_gene: -; CDR3nt: TGTGCCAGCAGTTCTCCAGGGAATTCTTTCTCTGGGGCCAACGTCCTGACTTTC; CDR3aa: CASSSPGNSFSGANVLTF
abundance: -; j_gene: TRBJ2-5; v_gene: TRBV27; d_gene: -; CDR3nt: TGTGCCAGCACTCCTCAGGGGAATGTGGAGACCCAGTACTTC; CDR3aa: CASTPQGNVETQYF
abundance: few; j_gene: TRBJ1-3; v_gene: TRBV7-2; d_gene: -; CDR3nt: TGTGCCAGCAGCTTGTCCGGAAACACCATATATTTT; CDR3aa: CASSLSGNTIYF
abundance: -; j_gene: TRBJ2-3; v_gene: TRBV7-3; d_gene: TRBD1; CDR3nt: TGTGCCAGCAGCCACTCACAGGGGACAGATACGCAGTATTTT; CDR3aa: CASSHSQGTDTQYF
abundance: -; j_gene: TRBJ2-3; v_gene: TRBV19; d_gene: -; CDR3nt: TGTGCCAGTAGCCTGGGGCCGGGGGGCGATACGCAGTATTTT; CDR3aa: CASSLGPGGDTQYF
abundance: -; j_gene: TRBJ2-7; v_gene: TRBV9; d_gene: TRBD2; CDR3nt: TGTGCCAGCAGCCCATGGGGGCGGGAGGGTTACGAGCAGTACTTC; CDR3aa: CASSPWGREGYEQYF
abundance: -; j_gene: TRBJ2-2; v_gene: TRBV27; d_gene: -; CDR3nt: TGTGCCAGCAGTTTCCTTGGGGACACCGGGGAGCTGTTTTTT; CDR3aa: CASSFLGDTGELFF
abundance: few; j_gene: TRBJ2-1; v_gene: TRBV29-1; d_gene: -; CDR3nt: TGCAGCGTTCCGGAGGCCGAGCAGTTCTTC; CDR3aa: CSVPEAEQFF
abundance: -; j_gene: TRBJ1-3; v_gene: TRBV9; d_gene: -; CDR3nt: TGTGCCAGCAGCCCGGACAGACACTCTGGAAACACCATATATTTT; CDR3aa: CASSPDRHSGNTIYF
abundance: -; j_gene: TRBJ1-5; v_gene: TRBV28; d_gene: -; CDR3nt: TGTGCCAGCAGACCGGGATGGGGAAATAGCAATCAGCCCCAGCATTTT; CDR3aa: CASRPGWGNSNQPQHF
abundance: -; j_gene: TRBJ1-2; v_gene: TRBV9; d_gene: -; CDR3nt: TGTGCCAGCGGGTGGCATTATGGCTACACCTTC; CDR3aa: CASGWHYGYTF
abundance: -; j_gene: TRBJ2-2; v_gene: TRBV9; d_gene: TRBD2; CDR3nt: TGTGCCAGCAGCGCAGAGACAGTCATAGCGGGACCCACCGGGGAGCTGTTTTTT; CDR3aa: CASSAETVIAGPTGELFF
abundance: -; j_gene: TRBJ2-7; v_gene: TRBV4-3; d_gene: -; CDR3nt: TGCGCCAGCAGCCAAGATAACATTAGCTCCTACGAGCAGTACTTC; CDR3aa: CASSQDNISSYEQYF
abundance: -; j_gene: TRBJ1-4; v_gene: TRBV30; d_gene: -; CDR3nt: TGTGCCTGGAGTCCGGACCTCCGGACTCGCGATGAAAAACTGTTTTTT; CDR3aa: CAWSPDLRTRDEKLFF
abundance: -; j_gene: TRBJ2-5; v_gene: TRBV9; d_gene: -; CDR3nt: TGTGCCAGCAGCGTATGGTCGACAGAGCAAGAGACCCAGTACTTC; CDR3aa: CASSVWSTEQETQYF
abundance: -; j_gene: TRBJ2-3; v_gene: TRBV7-9; d_gene: -; CDR3nt: TGTGCCAGCAGCCGCATAGGACTTCTAGATACGCAGTATTTT; CDR3aa: CASSRIGLLDTQYF
abundance: -; j_gene: TRBJ2-1; v_gene: TRBV28; d_gene: -; CDR3nt: TGTGCCAGCAGTTTAGATCCGAGGGCCTCCTACAATGAGCAGTTCTTC; CDR3aa: CASSLDPRASYNEQFF
abundance: -; j_gene: TRBJ1-3; v_gene: TRBV28; d_gene: -; CDR3nt: TGTGCCAGCAGTTTATTAACAGGTTCTGGAAACACCATATATTTT; CDR3aa: CASSLLTGSGNTIYF
abundance: -; j_gene: TRBJ1-1; v_gene: TRBV6-5; d_gene: -; CDR3nt: TGTGCCAGCAGTTACTCGGCAGTGAACACTGAAGCTTTCTTT; CDR3aa: CASSYSAVNTEAFF
abundance: -; j_gene: TRBJ1-1; v_gene: TRBV19; d_gene: TRBD1; CDR3nt: TGTGCCAGTAGGCAGGGGGAGGGCGCTGAAGCTTTCTTT; CDR3aa: CASRQGEGAEAFF
abundance: -; j_gene: TRBJ2-2; v_gene: TRBV6-6; d_gene: TRBD1; CDR3nt: TGTGCCACTCGCGACAGGGGTGAGGCCGGGGAGCTGTTTTTT; CDR3aa: CATRDRGEAGELFF
abundance: -; j_gene: TRBJ1-1; v_gene: TRBV27; d_gene: TRBD1; CDR3nt: TGTGCCAGCAGTTCCTGGACAGGGAGGCCTGAAGCTTTCTTT; CDR3aa: CASSSWTGRPEAFF
abundance: -; j_gene: TRBJ2-2; v_gene: TRBV5-1; d_gene: TRBD2; CDR3nt: TGCGCCAGCAGCCCCAAGCGGGAGGGCCTGTCTAACGGGGAGCTGTTTTTT; CDR3aa: CASSPKREGLSNGELFF
abundance: -; j_gene: TRBJ2-1; v_gene: TRBV5-6; d_gene: TRBD2; CDR3nt: TGTGCCAGCAGCCTTGGGACTAGGATACATGAGCAGTTCTTC; CDR3aa: CASSLGTRIHEQFF
abundance: -; j_gene: TRBJ2-7; v_gene: TRBV6-1; d_gene: TRBD1; CDR3nt: TGTGCCAGCAGTGTAGTGGGGACAGTCCTTGGGGAGCAGTACTTC; CDR3aa: CASSVVGTVLGEQYF
abundance: -; j_gene: TRBJ1-2; v_gene: TRBV25-1; d_gene: -; CDR3nt: TGTGCCAGCAGTTCCGGTGATGGCTACACCTTC; CDR3aa: CASSSGDGYTF
abundance: -; j_gene: TRBJ2-5; v_gene: TRBV11-2; d_gene: -; CDR3nt: TGTGCCAGCAGCTTGAGGCCGGAACCCCGGGAGACCCAGTACTTC; CDR3aa: CASSLRPEPRETQYF
abundance: -; j_gene: TRBJ1-5; v_gene: TRBV27; d_gene: TRBD1; CDR3nt: TGTGCCAGCAGTCCCGACAGGGACCGAGGGCCCCAGCATTTT; CDR3aa: CASSPDRDRGPQHF
abundance: -; j_gene: TRBJ1-4; v_gene: TRBV6-6; d_gene: TRBD1; CDR3nt: TGTGCCAGCAGTTACGACAGGGGGGATAATGAAAAACTGTTTTTT; CDR3aa: CASSYDRGDNEKLFF
abundance: -; j_gene: TRBJ2-1; v_gene: TRBV28; d_gene: -; CDR3nt: TGTGCCAGCAGTTCTCTAGCCGCCTACAATGAGCAGTTCTTC; CDR3aa: CASSSLAAYNEQFF
abundance: -; j_gene: TRBJ1-2; v_gene: TRBV29-1; d_gene: TRBD1; CDR3nt: TGCAGCGTGGGCGGACAGGGCACCCATGGCTACACCTTC; CDR3aa: CSVGGQGTHGYTF
abundance: -; j_gene: TRBJ2-7; v_gene: TRBV27; d_gene: TRBD1; CDR3nt: TGTGCCAGCAGTTTCCGGGACAGCCGATACGAGCAGTACTTC; CDR3aa: CASSFRDSRYEQYF
abundance: -; j_gene: TRBJ1-1; v_gene: TRBV6-6; d_gene: -; CDR3nt: TGTGCCAGCAGTTATCAGGGTGGTACTGAAGCTTTCTTT; CDR3aa: CASSYQGGTEAFF
abundance: -; j_gene: TRBJ1-2; v_gene: TRBV4-1; d_gene: TRBD1; CDR3nt: TGCGCCAGCAGCCCAGGACAGGGTGACTATGGCTACACCTTC; CDR3aa: CASSPGQGDYGYTF
abundance: once; j_gene: TRBJ2-1; v_gene: TRBV9; d_gene: TRBD1; CDR3nt: TGTGCCAGCAGAAGCGGGACAGGGTCAAGTGAGCAGTTCTTC; CDR3aa: CASRSGTGSSEQFF
abundance: -; j_gene: TRBJ2-7; v_gene: TRBV27; d_gene: -; CDR3nt: TGTGCCAGCAAAAATTTACGGGCTAGCGAAGGCTACGAGCAGTACTTC; CDR3aa: CASKNLRASEGYEQYF
abundance: -; j_gene: TRBJ2-3; v_gene: TRBV5-1; d_gene: -; CDR3nt: TGCGCCAGCAGCTTGGGAGGTTGGGATACGCAGTATTTT; CDR3aa: CASSLGGWDTQYF
abundance: -; j_gene: TRBJ2-6; v_gene: TRBV19; d_gene: -; CDR3nt: TGTGCCAGTAGTCCGCACAGCGTCTCTGGGGCCAACGTCCTGACTTTC; CDR3aa: CASSPHSVSGANVLTF
abundance: -; j_gene: TRBJ1-1; v_gene: TRBV19; d_gene: -; CDR3nt: TGTGCCAGTAGAGAGGGGACCGCTGGTGAAGCTTTCTTT; CDR3aa: CASREGTAGEAFF
abundance: few; j_gene: TRBJ1-2; v_gene: TRBV7-9; d_gene: -; CDR3nt: TGTGCCAGCAGCTTAGGGGCCTATGGCTACACCTTC; CDR3aa: CASSLGAYGYTF
abundance: -; j_gene: TRBJ2-7; v_gene: TRBV10-3; d_gene: -; CDR3nt: TGTGCCATCCCTTCGGCCAAGGGAAGTGGTTCCTACGAGCAGTACTTC; CDR3aa: CAIPSAKGSGSYEQYF
abundance: -; j_gene: TRBJ1-4; v_gene: TRBV25-1; d_gene: -; CDR3nt: TGTGCCAGCAGATCCCCAGACGGGATTAATGAAAAACTGTTTTTT; CDR3aa: CASRSPDGINEKLFF
abundance: -; j_gene: TRBJ1-2; v_gene: TRBV10-3; d_gene: TRBD1; CDR3nt: TGTGCCATCAGTGAGACAGGGGGCTGGGGTGGCTACACCTTC; CDR3aa: CAISETGGWGGYTF
abundance: -; j_gene: TRBJ2-7; v_gene: TRBV11-2; d_gene: TRBD2; CDR3nt: TGTGCCAGCAGCTTAAGTGCTCCTAGCGGGAGATTATACGAGCAGTACTTC; CDR3aa: CASSLSAPSGRLYEQYF